The 16 T cell receptor beta chains below come from one sample, sequenced in a study of CD8 T cells in Susac syndrome. Reverse transcription used roughly 0.45 to 1 ug RNA and random hexamers. From the immunoSEQ multiplex PCR reads, TCRdb called clonotypes with MiXCR, one entry per CDR3 protein. Of about 140,000 distinct CDR3 sequences listed, about 95% are singletons. Input material: CD4+ T cells from PBMCs. Receptors originate from a human donor with multiple sclerosis.

The chain carries TRBV29-1 and TRBJ1-4, with D unresolved. Germline-derived CDR1 and CDR2 are SQVTM and ANQGSEA. The V and J ends lost 3 bases and 8 bases respectively, with 19 bases between them. CDR3 length: 15 amino acids. CDR3 residues: CSVENRPVFGEKLFF. The CDR3 DNA follows: TGCAGCGTTGAGAACCGACCGGTCTTTGGGGAAAAACTGTTTTTT.

This clonotype was seen once. V is TRBV15 and J is TRBJ2-5, with TRBD1 matching 9 bases. With 3 bases clipped from V and 5 bases from J, the junction kept 7 bases outside the gene matches. This CDR3 is 15 amino acids long. Germline assignment: CDR1 LNHNV and CDR2 YYDKDF (reference sequence). The CDR3 protein is CATSSNTGGGETQYF. In DNA form, the CDR3 reads TGTGCCACCAGCAGTAACACAGGGGGCGGGGAGACCCAGTACTTC.

This clonotype was seen a few times. This rearrangement joins TRBV7-9 to TRBJ2-5; tentative D call: TRBD1 (5 bases). Per germline, CDR1 SEHNR and CDR2 FQNEAQ (reference sequence). This CDR3 has 13 amino acids. Trimming stripped 1 base from V and 5 bases from J, with 8 bases between. Here the CDR3 reads CASSLDRFETQYF. CDR3 in DNA: TGTGCCAGCAGCTTAGACAGGTTTGAGACCCAGTACTTC.

The chain employs TRBV28 and TRBJ2-6; D tentatively reads TRBD1 or TRBD2 (6 bases each). CDR1 is MDHEN, CDR2 SYDVKM, per germline. The CDR3 totals 18 residues. Trimming pared 1 base from V and 4 bases from J, leaving 17 bases between. The CDR3 DNA follows: TGTGCCAGCAGTTTATTAGGGGGGAATCCGTCCGGGGCCAACGTCCTGACTTTC. This sequence encodes CASSLLGGNPSGANVLTF.

A word on this clonotype: Compared with germline, one end of the junction differs, possibly owing to a read error. V is TRBV7-9 and J is TRBJ1-2; possibly TRBD1 for D (5 bases). The CDR3 loop spans 15 amino acids. The germline gives CDR1 SEHNR, CDR2 FQNEAQ (reference sequence). The CDR3: CASSERGVSTYGYTF. CDR3 in DNA: TGCGCCAGCAGCGAGCGGGGCGTATCCACCTATGGCTACACCTTC. The variable domain in full, completed from reference TRBV7-9 and TRBJ1-2, reads DTGVSQNPRHKITKRGQNVTFRCDPISEHNRLYWYRQTLGQGPEFLTYFQNEAQLEKSRLLSDRFSAERPKGSFSTLEIQRTEQGDSAMYLCASSERGVSTYGYTFGSGTRLTVV.

This clonotype was seen only once. V gene TRBV28 combines with J gene TRBJ2-1; 8 bases agree with TRBD1. J lost 0 bases, V lost 3 bases, and 16 bases had no gene match. CDR1 is MDHEN and CDR2 is SYDVKM in the germline V gene. This CDR3 contains 20 residues. DNA of the CDR3: TGTGCCAGCAGTTTCCCGACAGGGGCCAGTTTCGTGTACTCCTACAATGAGCAGTTCTTC. It translates to CASSFPTGASFVYSYNEQFF.

V and J are TRBV3-1 and TRBJ2-1; D gene ambiguous. This CDR3 spans 15 amino acids. Trimming took 0 bases from V and 3 from J, leaving 9 bases between them. Germline lookup yields CDR1 LGHDT and CDR2 YNNKEL (reference sequence). The CDR3 loop reads CASSQDYQYYNEQFF. CDR3 DNA: TGTGCCAGCAGCCAAGATTACCAGTACTACAATGAGCAGTTCTTC.

The V call is TRBV5-6, the J call TRBJ2-5; perhaps TRBD2 as D (5 bases). There are 12 residues in the CDR3. Germline V gene sequence: CDR1 SGHDT, CDR2 YYEEEE. V was clipped by 0 bases and J by 5 bases, with 5 bases between them. CDR3 in amino acids: CASSLVAETQYF. The CDR3 nucleotides are TGTGCCAGCAGCTTGGTAGCGGAGACCCAGTACTTC.

V usage is TRBV14 and J usage is TRBJ2-5; possibly TRBD1 for D (6 bases). The CDR3 covers 17 residues. Germline CDR1 is SGHDN and CDR2 is FVKESK. V was pared by 0 bases and J by 2 bases, with 16 bases between. The CDR3 is CASSQDPGAAEQETQYF. CDR3 DNA sequence: TGTGCCAGCAGCCAAGACCCAGGGGCGGCCGAACAAGAGACCCAGTACTTC.

This clonotype was observed a few times. The CDR3 here is CASSYGGETQYF. The CDR3 nucleotides read TGTGCCAGCAGTTACGGGGGGGAGACCCAGTACTTC. The V and J genes are TRBV12-3 or TRBV12-4 and TRBJ2-5; 7 bases line up with TRBD2. J was trimmed by 5 bases and V by 4 bases; bases with no gene match: 1. This CDR3 spans 12 amino acids.

This chain connects TRBV20-1 to TRBJ1-2; TRBD1 might be the D (6 bases). The CDR3 consists of 14 residues. CDR1 and CDR2 from the germline V gene are DFQATT and SNEGSKA (reference sequence). The germline V and J ends were trimmed by 0 bases and 4 bases, with 12 bases remaining between them. DNA for the CDR3: TGCAGTGCTAGAGAAATACAGGGAATCTATGGCTACACCTTC. This gives the protein CSAREIQGIYGYTF.

V gene TRBV4-2 combines with J gene TRBJ2-7; tentatively, D is TRBD2 (6 bases). CDR1 and CDR2 from the germline V gene are LGHNA and YNFKEQ. The germline V and J ends were trimmed by 0 bases and 2 bases, with 17 bases remaining between them. This CDR3 has 17 amino acids. The CDR3, as DNA: TGTGCCAGCAGCCAAGATCCGGAGGGGATTCCCCCCTACGAGCAGTACTTC. This gives the protein CASSQDPEGIPPYEQYF.

The genes are TRBV5-4 and TRBJ2-1; 9 nucleotides agree with TRBD1. Germline V gene lookup returns CDR1 SGHNT and CDR2 YYREEE (reference sequence). This CDR3 is built from 15 residues. V lost 6 bases, J lost 5 bases, and 9 bases stayed unmatched. The CDR3 protein is CASKRQGGPNNEQFF. In DNA form, the CDR3 reads TGTGCCAGCAAACGACAGGGGGGACCCAACAATGAGCAGTTCTTC.

The chain couples TRBV4-3 to TRBJ1-2; D gene unclear. Trimming removed 0 bases from V and 4 bases from J, with 9 bases in between. Germline V lookup: CDR1 LGHNA, CDR2 YSLEER. There are 14 residues in the CDR3. CDR3 nucleotide sequence: TGCGCCAGCAGCCAAGAAGACGGGCTCTATGGCTACACCTTC. Protein sequence: CASSQEDGLYGYTF.

This clonotype appeared once. The chain uses TRBV4-1 and TRBJ2-7, with D perhaps matching TRBD1 (6 bases). Germline CDR1 reads MGHRA; CDR2 reads YSYEKL. The V gene lost 0 bases and the J gene lost 2 bases, with 14 bases spanning the gap. This CDR3 has 16 residues. This CDR3 reads CASSQETASGAYEQYF. CDR3 nucleotides: TGCGCCAGCAGCCAAGAAACGGCATCAGGGGCCTACGAGCAGTACTTC.

Concerning this clonotype itself: At one of its ends the junction is not consistent with the germline gene, which may arise from a read error. The chain employs TRBV15 and TRBJ1-4, with D possibly matching TRBD1 (5 bases). The CDR3 runs 15 residues. Germline V gene sequence: CDR1 LNHNV, CDR2 YYDKDF (reference sequence). The DNA of the CDR3 is TGTACCACCAGATACTCAGGGTTGCACGGTGAAAAACTGTTTTTT. Translating it yields CTTRYSGLHGEKLFF.